These T cell receptor beta chains were read from a single sample in a study of T cell repertoires in cytomegalovirus infection. Their antigens are not known. TCRdb used MiXCR to reprocess the reads, holding one entry per CDR3 protein. The table includes about 480,000 distinct CDR3 sequences, 30% to 40% detected once. The input for sequencing was cultured PBMCs, taken from culture after CMV antigen stimulation. All receptors come from a human donor in good health (CMV status not recorded). Some clones in this sample may be carry-over from other donors' samples. Both conserved end residues are part of each CDR3. A D gene is named only where the DNA matches it firmly. A row's size may be missing; if present it is once, few, many or a size class.

V	J	size	D	DNA	CDR3
TRBV5-5	TRBJ2-1	-	TRBD2	TGTGCCAGCAGCTTAATTCTAGCGGGTAGGAGCTCCTACAATGAGCAGTTCTTC	CASSLILAGRSSYNEQFF
TRBV7-9	TRBJ1-1	few	TRBD1	TGTGCCAGCAGCTTTGCCGGGACAGGGACCATGAACACTGAAGCTTTCTTT	CASSFAGTGTMNTEAFF
TRBV28	TRBJ2-2	few	-	TGTGCCAGCACCAACCAGGTTTCGAACACCGGGGAGCTGTTTTTT	CASTNQVSNTGELFF
TRBV11-1	TRBJ2-3	-	-	TGTGCCAGCAGCTTGGGGACCGCAGGGAATACGCAGTATTTT	CASSLGTAGNTQYF
TRBV12-3/TRBV12-4	TRBJ1-5	few	-	TGTGCCAGCACCTTAGGACAGACCGGCCAGCCCCAGCATTTT	CASTLGQTGQPQHF
TRBV11-2	TRBJ1-6	few	-	TGTGCCAGCAGCCCCACTCCCCATAATTCACCCCTCCACTTT	CASSPTPHNSPLHF
TRBV7-2	TRBJ2-3	few	-	TGTGCCAGCACCGAGTTAGATACGCAGTATTTT	CASTELDTQYF
TRBV30	TRBJ2-5	few	-	TGTGCCTGGAAGGGCAGGGAAGAGACCCAGTACTTC	CAWKGREETQYF
TRBV28	TRBJ2-5	few	TRBD2	TGTGCCAGCAGGACTCTAGCGGCGGGGGGGCAAGAGACCCAGTACTTC	CASRTLAAGGQETQYF
TRBV2	TRBJ1-1	-	-	TGTGCCAGCACCGACCTTGGGGAAGGGACCCTGTCGGGAGCTTTCTTT	CASTDLGEGTLSGAFF